Listed here are 8 T cell receptor beta chains from one sample, sequenced in a study of blood T cells in healthy people across ages. A second 7 to 11 cycle PCR used barcoded and J-beta primers. TCRdb reanalysed the 5' RACE reads using MiXCR and keeps one entry per CDR3 protein. The sample consists of over 600,000 distinct CDR3 sequences, about half of them appearing once. Sequenced input: blood. These receptors came from a man aged 80 or over in good health.

This clonotype was found many times. The chain couples TRBV29-1 to TRBJ2-1; perhaps TRBD1 as D (6 bases). Deletions cut 7 bases from V and 1 base from J, with 14 bases between. The CDR3 has 14 residues. Germline CDR1 is SQVTM and CDR2 is ANQGSEA. The CDR3 coding sequence is TGCAGCGCAAGGGACAATCTGTCCTACAATGAGCAGTTCTTC. This translates into CSARDNLSYNEQFF.

This clonotype occurred a few times. The V call is TRBV2, the J call TRBJ2-3; TRBD2 is a possible D gene (6 bases). Germline V lookup: CDR1 SNHLY, CDR2 FYNNEI. CDR3 length equals 12 residues. The V end was cut by 6 bases, the J end by 6 bases, with 10 bases between. Written as DNA, the CDR3 is TGTGCCAGCAGGTTGGACTACGATACGCAGTATTTT. Protein product: CASRLDYDTQYF.

This clonotype is a singleton in its sample. At one of its ends the junction is not consistent with the germline gene, which may arise from a read error. The chain links TRBV5-5 to TRBJ2-1; 16 bases map to TRBD2. This CDR3 is built from 18 residues. Germline-derived CDR1 and CDR2 are SGHKS and YYEKEE (reference sequence). The CDR3 coding sequence is TGTACCAGCAGTTTGAGGGGGACTAGCGGGAGGGCCTTCAATGAGCAGTTCTTC. It specifies CTSSLRGTSGRAFNEQFF.

J is TRBJ2-3 and V is TRBV4-2; D possibly corresponds to TRBD2 (5 bases). Trimming removed 0 bases from V and 2 bases from J, with 9 bases in between. Germline CDR1 is LGHNA and CDR2 is YNFKEQ. The CDR3 covers 15 residues. The CDR3 bases are TGTGCCAGCAGCCAAGATCCCCGGGACACAGATACGCAGTATTTT. Protein sequence: CASSQDPRDTDTQYF.

In its sample, this clonotype was seen a few times. The chain recombines TRBV5-1 with TRBJ2-7, with D uncertain. Trimming pared 4 bases from V and 2 bases from J, leaving 10 bases between. Germline V gives CDR1 SGHRS, CDR2 YFSETQ. The CDR3 runs to 13 residues. CDR3 loop: CASSVGFPYEQYF. The CDR3 DNA sequence: TGCGCCAGCAGCGTCGGGTTCCCCTACGAGCAGTACTTC.

This clonotype was seen a few times. V is TRBV15 and J is TRBJ2-1; D might be TRBD2 (6 bases). Germline V lookup: CDR1 LNHNV, CDR2 YYDKDF (reference sequence). The CDR3 has 17 residues. Trimming shortened V by 0 bases and J by 8 bases, and 20 bases separated the two germline ends. The CDR3 is CATSRDRVGGGFHEQFF. CDR3 sequence (DNA): TGTGCCACCAGCAGAGATAGGGTGGGAGGCGGTTTCCATGAGCAGTTCTTC.

This clonotype showed up many times. The junction and the germline gene differ at one end; a read error may be behind it. The genes are TRBV5-1 and TRBJ2-1, with D unresolved. CDR3 length: 13 residues. Germline V gene lookup returns CDR1 SGHRS and CDR2 YFSETQ. This CDR3 is CASSPRSYNEQFF. The CDR3 DNA reads as TGTGCCAGCAGCCCTCGCTCCTACAATGAGCAGTTCTTC. The full variable domain, with the rest looked up from reference TRBV5-1 and TRBJ2-1, is KAGVTQTPRYLIKTRGQQVTLSCSPISGHRSVSWYQQTPGQGLQFLFEYFSETQRNKGNFPGRFSGRQFSNSRSEMNVSTLELGDSALYLCASSPRSYNEQFFGPGTRLTVL.

The V call is TRBV20-1, the J call TRBJ2-5; TRBD1 agrees at 7 bases. CDR1 and CDR2 from the germline V gene are DFQATT and SNEGSKA (reference sequence). J gave up 11 bases and V 4 bases, and 16 bases lay outside the gene matches. This CDR3 has 14 amino acids. The CDR3 DNA reads as TGCAGTGCTACGGGACAGCCGTTAAACAATGAGCAGTACTTC. Protein: CSATGQPLNNEQYF.